This is a list of T cell receptor beta chains from one sample in a study of blood T cell repertoires in COVID-19. TCRdb's copy holds only in-frame clones and misses some; the assay was immunoSEQ multiplex PCR. Among about 80,000 clones listed, 91% were seen once. Material for sequencing was peripheral blood. The receptors shown here come from a woman aged 45-65 years in a cohort sampled during active COVID-19. The CDR3 runs from the conserved cysteine through the conserved F or W. D genes are given only for firm matches. The size of a clone is reported for some rows only, either as once, few or many, or as a class for expanded clones.

V,J,D,size,length,DNA,CDR3
TRBV10-3,TRBJ2-1,-,once,13,TGTGCCATCGTCGGCGGCTCCTACAATGAGCAGTTCTTC,CAIVGGSYNEQFF
TRBV3-1/TRBV3-2,TRBJ2-1,-,-,15,TGTGCCAGCAGCCAGTGGGAACAGGGTTTCAATGAGCAGTTCTTC,CASSQWEQGFNEQFF
TRBV19,TRBJ2-5,TRBD1,-,17,TGTGCCAGTAGTATATACTTATCGACAGGGGGCAAAGAGACCCAGTACTTC,CASSIYLSTGGKETQYF
TRBV5-1,TRBJ1-2,-,-,13,TGCGCCAGCAGCGCCCAGGGCTCCGATGGCTACACCTTC,CASSAQGSDGYTF
TRBV18,TRBJ1-2,TRBD1,-,15,TGTGCCAGCTCCGTCGGGACAGACCCTAACTATGGCTACACCTTC,CASSVGTDPNYGYTF
TRBV9,TRBJ1-2,TRBD1,-,14,TGTGCCAGCAGCGTACAGGGGGCAAGTCATGGCTACACCTTC,CASSVQGASHGYTF
TRBV24-1,TRBJ2-5,-,-,13,TGTGCCGCCATGGGGGGTAGATGGGAGACCCAGTACTTC,CAAMGGRWETQYF
TRBV24-1,TRBJ2-2,TRBD2,-,16,TGTGCCACCAGTCTCCATAGCGGGACGGGCACCGGGGAGCTGTTTTTT,CATSLHSGTGTGELFF
TRBV7-2,TRBJ2-1,TRBD1,-,15,TGTGCCAGCAGCCGCGGGACAGGGTTCGTCAATGAGCAGTTCTTC,CASSRGTGFVNEQFF
TRBV7-9,TRBJ1-1,TRBD1,-,14,TGTGCCAGCACCACACAGGGGGCGCGGACTGAAGCTTTCTTT,CASTTQGARTEAFF
TRBV3-1/TRBV3-2,TRBJ2-1,TRBD2,-,14,TGTGCCAGCAGCTCCCGACTAGCGGGCAATGAGCAGTTCTTC,CASSSRLAGNEQFF
TRBV3-1/TRBV3-2,TRBJ2-1,-,-,15,TGTGCCAGCAGCCAAGCAAACAGGGAGTACAATGAGCAGTTCTTC,CASSQANREYNEQFF
TRBV5-1,TRBJ2-5,TRBD2,-,20,TGCGCCAGCAGCTTGGGCACTAAATTCCTCCGGGGCGGGGGATCGGAGACCCAGTACTTC,CASSLGTKFLRGGGSETQYF
TRBV7-2,TRBJ1-1,-,-,14,TGTGCCAGCAGCTTATATGGGGGGTTCACTGAAGCTTTCTTT,CASSLYGGFTEAFF
TRBV3-1/TRBV3-2,TRBJ2-5,TRBD2,-,14,TGTGCCAGCAGACTACTAGCGGCTCAAGAGACCCAGTACTTC,CASRLLAAQETQYF
TRBV28,TRBJ1-2,-,-,14,TGTGCCAGCACGAGGGAGGGGGTTAACTATGGCTACACCTTC,CASTREGVNYGYTF
TRBV18,TRBJ2-1,TRBD2,once,16,TGTGCCAGCTCACCCAGACTAGCGGGAGGGCCGAACGAGCAGTTCTTC,CASSPRLAGGPNEQFF
TRBV3-1/TRBV3-2,TRBJ1-5,-,-,13,TGTGCCAGCAGTTACAGGAGCAATCAGCCCCAGCATTTT,CASSYRSNQPQHF
TRBV6-1,TRBJ1-2,-,-,13,TGTGCCAGCAGTGAAGCGCGAGGGAGTGGCTACACCTTC,CASSEARGSGYTF
TRBV3-1/TRBV3-2,TRBJ2-3,TRBD2,-,15,TGTGCCAGCAGCCAAGGCGGGAGGGACACAGATACGCAGTATTTT,CASSQGGRDTDTQYF
TRBV5-1,TRBJ2-3,TRBD2,-,15,TGCGCCAGCAGCTTTAGCGGGACTAGCACAGATACGCAGTATTTT,CASSFSGTSTDTQYF
TRBV6-4,TRBJ1-2,TRBD1,-,13,TGTGCCAGCAGAGAACCAGGGGGCTATGGCTACACCTTC,CASREPGGYGYTF
TRBV6-5,TRBJ2-7,TRBD2,-,15,TGTGCCAGCGCCCCGGCGGGGAGCGGGGCCTACGAGCAGTACTTC,CASAPAGSGAYEQYF
TRBV5-1,TRBJ2-5,-,-,13,TGCGCCAGCAGCTTGGAACAGAAAGAGACCCAGTACTTC,CASSLEQKETQYF
TRBV19,TRBJ1-5,-,-,16,TGTGCCAGTAGTACGACCCATTCGGGGAGCAATCAGCCCCAGCATTTT,CASSTTHSGSNQPQHF
TRBV28,TRBJ1-5,-,-,16,TGTGCCAGCAGTCCCCTGGGGGGGGATAGCAATCAGCCCCAGCATTTT,CASSPLGGDSNQPQHF
TRBV28,TRBJ2-3,TRBD2,-,14,TGTGCCAGCAGTTTCGAACTAGCGGGAAATACGCAGTATTTT,CASSFELAGNTQYF
TRBV27,TRBJ1-1,-,once,13,TGTGCCAGCAGTTTACGGGGGGGGTCTGAAGCTTTCTTT,CASSLRGGSEAFF
TRBV30,TRBJ2-7,TRBD1,-,15,TGTGCCTGGAAGAACAGGGGGCGAAGCACCGGCGAGCAGTACTTC,CAWKNRGRSTGEQYF
TRBV7-8,TRBJ2-1,TRBD2,-,15,TGTGCCAGCGAACTAGCGGGGGGCGCCTACAATGAGCAGTTCTTC,CASELAGGAYNEQFF
TRBV18,TRBJ2-7,TRBD2,-,14,TGTGCCAGCTCACCAAGCGGGAGTAGGAACGAGCAGTACTTC,CASSPSGSRNEQYF
TRBV11-3,TRBJ2-1,-,-,15,TGTGCCAGCCGGGCGGGTAAGCTAGGGTACAATGAGCAGTTCTTC,CASRAGKLGYNEQFF
TRBV11-2,TRBJ2-3,-,-,13,TGTGCCAGCAGCTTAGATCGAGGAGATACGCAGTATTTT,CASSLDRGDTQYF
TRBV28,TRBJ2-3,TRBD2,-,15,TGTGCCAGCAGTTTCGGCGGGAGATGGGCAGATACGCAGTATTTT,CASSFGGRWADTQYF
TRBV19,TRBJ1-5,-,-,15,TGTGCCGGGGGGGGCAGGGGCGTTAGCAATCAGCCCCAGCATTTT,CAGGGRGVSNQPQHF
TRBV5-1,TRBJ1-6,-,-,15,TGCGCCAGCAGCTTGGAGAGGTCCTATAATTCACCCCTCCACTTT,CASSLERSYNSPLHF
TRBV12-5,TRBJ2-3,TRBD1,-,15,TGTGCTAGTGGTTTGGGACAGGGGTCGATCGATACGCAGTATTTT,CASGLGQGSIDTQYF
TRBV18,TRBJ1-1,TRBD1,-,16,TGTGCCAGCTCACGGATTACAGGGGGCAGGGACACTGAAGCTTTCTTT,CASSRITGGRDTEAFF
TRBV29-1,TRBJ2-5,TRBD1,few,16,TGCAGCGTTGAAAGGCCGGACAGGGCGAGTGGCGGGACCCAGTACTTC,CSVERPDRASGGTQYF
TRBV11-2,TRBJ2-1,TRBD2,once,17,TGTGCCAGCAGCTTAAAGTGGACTAGCGGGAGGGGCAATGAGCAGTTCTTC,CASSLKWTSGRGNEQFF
TRBV6-1,TRBJ2-1,-,-,15,TGTGCCAGCAGTGAAGCGTCCGGTAATTCCGGCGGTCGGTTCTTC,CASSEASGNSGGRFF
TRBV11-3,TRBJ2-2,-,-,19,TGTGCCAGCAGCTTAGGCTTACTATCAGGGTCTCTGGCGGCCGGGGAGCTGTTTTTT,CASSLGLLSGSLAAGELFF
TRBV28,TRBJ2-1,TRBD2,-,15,TGTGCCAGCAGTCCGGGGACTAGCGGGAGCTATGAGCAGTTCTTC,CASSPGTSGSYEQFF
TRBV5-1,TRBJ1-1,TRBD1,-,15,TGCGCCAGCAGCCAGGGACAGGGGATGAACACTGAAGCTTTCTTT,CASSQGQGMNTEAFF
TRBV6-5,TRBJ1-3,TRBD1,-,13,TGTGCCAGCAGGAGGACAGGAGGAAACACCATATATTTT,CASRRTGGNTIYF
TRBV6-2/TRBV6-3,TRBJ2-7,TRBD1,-,15,TGTGCCAGCAGTTCCCTCGGGACAGTAGTCTACGAGCAGTACTTC,CASSSLGTVVYEQYF
TRBV5-1,TRBJ2-5,-,-,15,TGCGCCAGCAGCTTGGGCGACAGAGGCGCAGAGACCCAGTACTTC,CASSLGDRGAETQYF
TRBV5-1,TRBJ2-1,TRBD2,-,19,TGCGCCAGCAGCCTTCGGACTAGCGGGTTCTTCAGCTCCTACAATGAGCAGTTCTTC,CASSLRTSGFFSSYNEQFF
TRBV11-3,TRBJ2-2,TRBD2,-,15,TGTGCCAGCAGCTTACGGCTAGCGGGGACCGGGGAGCTGTTTTTT,CASSLRLAGTGELFF
TRBV2,TRBJ1-4,-,-,13,TGTGCCAGCACCAAAGTGCAGAACGAAAAACTGTTTTTT,CASTKVQNEKLFF
TRBV29-1,TRBJ2-5,TRBD1,once,13,TGCAGCGTGGCCTGGGACAGCCGGCAGACCCAGTACTTC,CSVAWDSRQTQYF
TRBV28,TRBJ2-1,TRBD2,-,18,TGTGCCACCAGTGGGGGACTAGCGGGAGGGAGGCTCTATAATGAGCAGTTCTTC,CATSGGLAGGRLYNEQFF
TRBV2,TRBJ2-5,-,-,15,TGTGCCAGCAGCAAAGCCGGTGTGCAGCGGGAGACCCAGTACTTC,CASSKAGVQRETQYF
TRBV29-1,TRBJ1-3,TRBD1,-,15,TGCAGCGTTGGGGACAGCTTATACTCTGGAAACACCATATATTTT,CSVGDSLYSGNTIYF
TRBV4-1,TRBJ2-7,-,once,14,TGCGCCAGCAGCCAAGCCCACCCCGGCTACGAGCAGTACTTC,CASSQAHPGYEQYF